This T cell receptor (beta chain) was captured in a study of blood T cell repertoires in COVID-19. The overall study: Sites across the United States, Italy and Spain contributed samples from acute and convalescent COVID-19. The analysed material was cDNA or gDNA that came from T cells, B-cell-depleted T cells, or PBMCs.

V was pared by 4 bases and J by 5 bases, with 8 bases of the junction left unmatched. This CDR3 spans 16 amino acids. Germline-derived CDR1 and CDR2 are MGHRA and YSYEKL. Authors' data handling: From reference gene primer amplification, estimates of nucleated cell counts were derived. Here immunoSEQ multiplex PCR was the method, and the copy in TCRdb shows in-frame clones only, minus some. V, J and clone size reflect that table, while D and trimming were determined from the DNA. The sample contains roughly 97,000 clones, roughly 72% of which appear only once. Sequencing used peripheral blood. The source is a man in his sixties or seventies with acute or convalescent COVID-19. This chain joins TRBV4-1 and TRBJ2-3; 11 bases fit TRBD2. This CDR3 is CASSRSLAGVGDTQYF. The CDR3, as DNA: TGCGCCAGCAGCCGATCACTAGCGGGGGTTGGAGATACGCAGTATTTT.